The T cell receptor beta chain under discussion was sequenced for a study of early T cells in non-severe SARS-CoV-2 infection. Attachment of unique molecular identifiers was made to individual cDNA molecules. TCRdb used MiXCR to reprocess the 5' RACE reads, holding one entry per CDR3 protein. The sample comprises more than 45,000 distinct CDR3 sequences, 13% of which are singletons, and roughly 10% rests with the top ten. Of note for this clonotype: What it binds is unknown.

Overall study findings and caveats: VDJdb-based annotation leaned toward anti-spike CD8 responses and missed private and CD4 specificities.

The V end was cut by 3 bases, the J end by 4 bases, with 12 bases between. CDR1 is SQVTM and CDR2 is ANQGSEA in the germline V gene. The CDR3 covers 13 residues. The receptor's source is an adult who was a healthcare worker with PCR-confirmed SARS-CoV-2 infection or an uninfected control (not recorded which). Sequencing was performed on whole blood. The rearrangement joins TRBV29-1 to TRBJ2-5; possibly TRBD1 or TRBD2 for D (7 bases each). The CDR3 DNA reads TGCAGCGTTGAGTCCAGGGGGGGAGAGACCCAGTACTTC. It is translated as CSVESRGGETQYF.